Sequencing of this T cell receptor (beta chain) was carried out in a study of OX40 agonist ivuxolimab in advanced cancers. Study at large: Three patients, one with hepatocellular carcinoma and two with cutaneous melanoma, responded partially. Findings of the study overall: The antigen specificity of the peripheral T cells (those that were expanded) was not determined. In general, CD8+ T cells held more expanded clones than CD4+ did, on average.

Sequencing was performed with immunoSEQ multiplex PCR; in TCRdb, only in-frame clones are kept and a portion is missing. The table shows about 46,000 clones, with 70% to 85% occurring only once. J gave up 6 bases and V 8 bases, and 4 bases lay outside the gene matches. The CDR3 is 12 residues long. Looked up from germline, CDR1 is SNHLY and CDR2 is FYNNEI. About this clone: Its antigen remains unknown.

The source was CD4+ or CD8+ T cells sorted from blood, collected in a trial of the OX40 agonist ivuxolimab. V and J are TRBV2 and TRBJ1-2, with TRBD1 matching 9 bases. The source of this sequence is an adult with an advanced solid tumor such as melanoma, head and neck, liver or kidney cancer. The CDR3 DNA is TGTGCCAGCCACCGGGACAGGGATGGCTACACCTTC. The encoded protein is CASHRDRDGYTF.